This TCR beta chain is from a study of circulating and synovial CD4+ cells in juvenile arthritis. J was trimmed by 0 bases and V by 4 bases; bases with no gene match: 1. The CDR3 has 14 residues. The germline CDR1 and CDR2 sequences are GTSNPN and SVGIG (reference sequence). Some clones are missing from TCRdb's copy, which holds only in-frame ones; the method was immunoSEQ multiplex PCR. The profile covers some 33,000 clones, with 90% to 95% appearing a single time and 0.7% taken by the ten largest. This receptor was obtained from a human donor with juvenile idiopathic arthritis. Sample: CD4+ T cells from blood. The chain is built from TRBV30 and TRBJ2-3, with 10 bases matching TRBD2. The CDR3 coding sequence is TGTGCCTGGACTAGCGGGGGTAGCACAGATACGCAGTATTTT. It codes for CAWTSGGSTDTQYF.